The 13 T cell receptor beta chains presented below share a single source sample, sequenced in a study of CD8 T cells in Susac syndrome. An amount of RNA that ranged from 0.5 to 1 ug was reverse transcribed with random hexamers. TCRdb analysed the immunoSEQ multiplex PCR reads with MiXCR anew, one entry per CDR3 protein. Of 200,000 to 250,000 distinct CDR3 sequences in the sample, 95% were seen once. What was sequenced was CD4+ T cells from PBMCs. The receptor set was obtained from a human donor with multiple sclerosis.

This chain uses TRBV12-3 or TRBV12-4 with TRBJ2-7; D not resolved. CDR3 length: 13 residues. The V and J ends lost 3 bases and 5 bases respectively, with 11 bases between them. The CDR3 reads CASSFAPYDEQYF. DNA of the CDR3: TGTGCCAGCAGTTTCGCCCCGTACGACGAGCAGTACTTC.

The rearrangement links TRBV20-1 to TRBJ1-5; D unresolved. Per the germline V gene, CDR1 is DFQATT and CDR2 is SNEGSKA (reference sequence). The V end lost 5 bases, the J end lost 3 bases, and 11 bases lay between the germline ends. The CDR3 has 13 residues. The CDR3 loop is CSAQPTNNQPQHF. Here the CDR3 DNA reads TGCAGTGCTCAGCCCACGAACAATCAGCCCCAGCATTTT.

The rearrangement joins TRBV12-5 to TRBJ2-3; TRBD2 is a possible D gene (5 bases). This CDR3 region has 15 residues. Germline CDR1 LGHNT, CDR2 FRNRAP. Trimming took 5 bases from V and 1 from J, leaving 13 bases between them. In nucleotides, the CDR3 is TGTGCTAGTGGTACCCAAGGGCGGGGCACAGATACGCAGTATTTT. Translating it yields CASGTQGRGTDTQYF.

The V gene is TRBV28, the J gene TRBJ2-2, with D perhaps TRBD1 (5 bases). Germline assignment: CDR1 MDHEN and CDR2 SYDVKM. The CDR3 runs 15 residues. V lost 6 bases to trimming and J lost 6 bases, with 17 bases between them. For the CDR3, the DNA is TGTGCCAGCAGGCCCAGGGCCCCGGGCCCCGGGGAGCTGTTTTTT. As protein: CASRPRAPGPGELFF. Complete variable domain (other parts from reference TRBV28 and TRBJ2-2): DVKVTQSSRYLVKRTGEKVFLECVQDMDHENMFWYRQDPGLGLRLIYFSYDVKMKEKGDIPEGYSVSREKKERFSLILESASTNQTSMYLCASRPRAPGPGELFFGEGSRLTVL.

This clonotype was seen a handful of times. V usage is TRBV29-1 and J usage is TRBJ1-1, with D hard to call. Trimming took off 3 bases at V and 0 bases at J, with 8 bases between the two ends. The CDR3 sequence is 13 residues long. CDR1 is SQVTM, CDR2 ANQGSEA, per germline. As DNA, the CDR3 is TGCAGCGTTGAGGGCAGGCTGAACACTGAAGCTTTCTTT. Its protein is CSVEGRLNTEAFF.

The chain employs TRBV5-1 and TRBJ1-1; 9 bases match TRBD1. The CDR3 is 15 amino acids. In germline, CDR1 is SGHRS, CDR2 YFSETQ. Trimming at V came to 5 bases and at J to 2 bases, leaving 7 bases not matched to a gene. CDR3 sequence: CASRYGDRDNTEAFF. The CDR3 DNA follows: TGCGCCAGCAGATACGGGGACAGGGATAACACTGAAGCTTTCTTT.

This chain uses TRBV20-1 with TRBJ1-1, with D hard to call. Germline CDR1 reads DFQATT; CDR2 reads SNEGSKA (reference sequence). V was pared by 5 bases and J by 0 bases, with 7 bases between. The CDR3 sequence is 12 residues long. For the CDR3, the DNA is TGCAGTGCTCCGACGATGAACACTGAAGCTTTCTTT. It specifies CSAPTMNTEAFF.

The chain couples TRBV9 to TRBJ2-5, with D perhaps being TRBD1 or TRBD2 (5 bases each). This CDR3 is built from 14 residues. Germline V lookup: CDR1 SGDLS, CDR2 YYNGEE. V was shortened by 0 bases and J by 5 bases, with 11 bases between the two germline ends. The CDR3 DNA reads as TGTGCCAGCAGCGTAGATCGGGGCCAGGAGACCCAGTACTTC. This sequence encodes CASSVDRGQETQYF.

The chain carries TRBV5-1 and TRBJ2-7; 13 bases are shared with TRBD2. The CDR3 contains 16 residues. Germline CDR1 SGHRS, CDR2 YFSETQ. The junction had 9 bases not matched to a gene; V was cut back by 4 bases and J by 5 bases. CDR3 residues: CASSVLAGGPSHEQYF. The CDR3 DNA reads TGCGCCAGCAGCGTACTAGCGGGAGGGCCTTCCCACGAGCAGTACTTC.

V and J are TRBV5-1 and TRBJ2-7; 7 bases agree with TRBD1. V trimming: 1 base; J trimming: 0 bases; junction bases outside the gene matches: 16. The CDR3 covers 19 residues. Germline-derived CDR1 and CDR2 are SGHRS and YFSETQ. CDR3 nucleotide sequence: TGCGCCAGCAGCTTGAAGGGGACAGTAATCGCGAGGTTCTCCTACGAGCAGTACTTC. It is translated as CASSLKGTVIARFSYEQYF.

The chain joins TRBV20-1 to TRBJ2-7, with 13 positions matching TRBD2. Germline assignment: CDR1 DFQATT and CDR2 SNEGSKA (reference sequence). V dropped 2 bases and J dropped 6; count of bases not matched to a gene: 7. CDR3 length: 15 residues. CDR3 bases: TGCAGTGCTAGATTAAGACTAGCGGGGGGAGGCGAGCAGTACTTC. As protein: CSARLRLAGGGEQYF.

This clonotype was seen once. The chain recombines TRBV3-1 with TRBJ2-4, with 8 bases matching TRBD1. CDR1 is LGHDT, CDR2 YNNKEL, per germline (reference sequence). CDR3 length: 17 residues. With V trimmed by 4 bases and J by 0 bases, 8 bases remained unmatched. The CDR3 sequence is CASSLGDRNLAKNIQYF. Here the CDR3 DNA reads TGTGCCAGCAGCCTAGGGGACAGGAACTTAGCCAAAAACATTCAGTACTTC.

The chain carries TRBV3-1 and TRBJ2-1; no reliable D call. The length of the CDR3 is 15 residues. V gave up 2 bases and J gave up 0 bases, with 8 bases separating them. Germline V CDR1 and CDR2: LGHDT, YNNKEL (reference sequence). The CDR3 loop reads CASSQQVSSYNEQFF. CDR3 bases: TGTGCCAGCAGCCAACAGGTCAGCTCCTACAATGAGCAGTTCTTC.